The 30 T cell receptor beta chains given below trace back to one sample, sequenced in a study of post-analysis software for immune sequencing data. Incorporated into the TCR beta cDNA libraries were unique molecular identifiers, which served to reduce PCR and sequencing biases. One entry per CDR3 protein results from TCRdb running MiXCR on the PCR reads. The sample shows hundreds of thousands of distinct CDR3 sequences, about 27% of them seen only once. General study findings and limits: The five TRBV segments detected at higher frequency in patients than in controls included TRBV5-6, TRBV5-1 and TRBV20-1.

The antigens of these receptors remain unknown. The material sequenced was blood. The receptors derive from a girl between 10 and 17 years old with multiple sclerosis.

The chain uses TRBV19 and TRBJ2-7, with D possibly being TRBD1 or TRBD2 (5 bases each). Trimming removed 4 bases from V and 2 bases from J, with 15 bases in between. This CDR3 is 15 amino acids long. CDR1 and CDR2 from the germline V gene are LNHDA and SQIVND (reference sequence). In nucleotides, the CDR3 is TGTGCCAGTAGTAGAGCGAGAGGGGCGGCCTACGAGCAGTACTTC. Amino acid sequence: CASSRARGAAYEQYF.

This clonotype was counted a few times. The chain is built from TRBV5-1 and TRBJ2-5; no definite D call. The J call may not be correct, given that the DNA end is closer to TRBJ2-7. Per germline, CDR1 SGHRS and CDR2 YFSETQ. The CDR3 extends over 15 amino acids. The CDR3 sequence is CASSLGPTATYEQYF. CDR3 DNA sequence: TGCGCCAGCAGCTTGGGACCTACGGCCACCTACGAGCAGTACTTC.

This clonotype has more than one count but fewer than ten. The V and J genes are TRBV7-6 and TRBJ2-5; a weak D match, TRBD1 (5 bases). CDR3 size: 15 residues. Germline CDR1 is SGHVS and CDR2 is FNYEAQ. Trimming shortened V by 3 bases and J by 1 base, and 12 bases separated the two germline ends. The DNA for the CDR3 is TGTGCCAGCAGCTTCAACCCTGACAGCCAAGAGACCCAGTACTTC. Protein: CASSFNPDSQETQYF.

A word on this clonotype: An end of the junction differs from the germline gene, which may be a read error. As DNA, the CDR3 is TGCAGCGTGGGACAGGCAACTAATGAAAAACGGTTTTTT. It is translated as CSVGQATNEKRFF. The chain has TRBV29-1 and TRBJ1-4; 8 bases line up with TRBD1. Germline lookup yields CDR1 SQVTM and CDR2 ANQGSEA. The CDR3 is 13 residues long.

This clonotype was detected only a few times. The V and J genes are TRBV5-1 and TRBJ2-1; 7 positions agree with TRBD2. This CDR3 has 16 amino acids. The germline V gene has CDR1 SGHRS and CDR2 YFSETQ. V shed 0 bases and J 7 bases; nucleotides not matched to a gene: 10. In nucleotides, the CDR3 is TGCGCCAGCAGCTTGGCCTTGGCGGGGGTTACAAATGAGCAGTTCTTC. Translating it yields CASSLALAGVTNEQFF. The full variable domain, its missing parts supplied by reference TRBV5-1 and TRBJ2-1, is KAGVTQTPRYLIKTRGQQVTLSCSPISGHRSVSWYQQTPGQGLQFLFEYFSETQRNKGNFPGRFSGRQFSNSRSEMNVSTLELGDSALYLCASSLALAGVTNEQFFGPGTRLTVL.

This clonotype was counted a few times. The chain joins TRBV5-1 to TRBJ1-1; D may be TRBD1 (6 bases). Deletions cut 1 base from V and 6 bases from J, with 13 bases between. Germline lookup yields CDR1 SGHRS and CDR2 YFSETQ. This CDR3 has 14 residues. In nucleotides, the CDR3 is TGCGCCAGCAGCTTGACTACAGGGCTTGCTGAAGCTTTCTTT. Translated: CASSLTTGLAEAFF.

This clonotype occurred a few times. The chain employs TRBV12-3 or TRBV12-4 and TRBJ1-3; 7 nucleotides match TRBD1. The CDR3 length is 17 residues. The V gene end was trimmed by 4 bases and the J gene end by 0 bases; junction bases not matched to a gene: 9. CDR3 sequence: CASSSPGQPSSGNTIYF. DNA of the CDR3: TGTGCCAGCAGTTCCCCGGGACAGCCGAGCTCTGGAAACACCATATATTTT.

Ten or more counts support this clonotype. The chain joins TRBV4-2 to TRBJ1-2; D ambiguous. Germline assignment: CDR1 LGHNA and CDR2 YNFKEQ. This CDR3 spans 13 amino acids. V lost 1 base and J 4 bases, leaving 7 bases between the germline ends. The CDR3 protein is CASSQAQIYGYTF. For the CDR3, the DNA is TGTGCCAGCAGCCAAGCACAGATCTATGGCTACACCTTC.

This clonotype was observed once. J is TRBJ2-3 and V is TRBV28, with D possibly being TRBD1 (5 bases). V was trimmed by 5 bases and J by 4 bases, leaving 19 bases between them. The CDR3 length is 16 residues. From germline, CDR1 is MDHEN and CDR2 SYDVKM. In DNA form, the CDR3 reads TGTGCCAGCAGTCCTCCCCCCGGACCCAGGGCAGATACGCAGTATTTT. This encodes CASSPPPGPRADTQYF.

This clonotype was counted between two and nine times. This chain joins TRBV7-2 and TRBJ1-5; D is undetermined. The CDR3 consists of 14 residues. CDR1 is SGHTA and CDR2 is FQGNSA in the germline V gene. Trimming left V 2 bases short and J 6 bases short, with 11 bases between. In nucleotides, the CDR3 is TGTGCCAGCAGCTTAAAGCTAGCCGGTCAGCCCCAGCATTTT. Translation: CASSLKLAGQPQHF.

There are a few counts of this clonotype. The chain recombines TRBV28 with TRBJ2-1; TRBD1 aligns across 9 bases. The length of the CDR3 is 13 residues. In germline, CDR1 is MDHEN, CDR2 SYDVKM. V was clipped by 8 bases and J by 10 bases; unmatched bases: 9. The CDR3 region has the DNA TGTGCCAGCCTTGGGACAGGGCGCCCCGAGCAGTTCTTC. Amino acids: CASLGTGRPEQFF.

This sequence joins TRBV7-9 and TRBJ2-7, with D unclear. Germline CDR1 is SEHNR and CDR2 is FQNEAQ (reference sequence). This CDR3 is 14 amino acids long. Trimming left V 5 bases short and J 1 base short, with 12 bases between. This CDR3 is CASSPFPPSYEQYF. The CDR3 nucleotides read TGTGCCAGCAGCCCATTCCCGCCGTCCTACGAGCAGTACTTC.

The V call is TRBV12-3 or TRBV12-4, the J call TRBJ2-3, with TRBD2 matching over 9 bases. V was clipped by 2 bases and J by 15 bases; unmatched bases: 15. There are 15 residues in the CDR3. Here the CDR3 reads CASSLIAGDTDMQYF. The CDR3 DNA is TGTGCCAGCAGTTTAATAGCGGGAGACACAGATATGCAATATTTT.

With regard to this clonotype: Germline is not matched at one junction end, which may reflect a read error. For the CDR3, the DNA is TGTACCAGCAGCCTAGTAGCGGGAGGCTACAATGAGCAGTTCTTC. This sequence encodes CTSSLVAGGYNEQFF. The chain uses TRBV6-5 and TRBJ2-1, with 10 bases fitting TRBD2. Per the germline V gene, CDR1 is MNHEY and CDR2 is SVGAGI. This CDR3 has 15 amino acids.

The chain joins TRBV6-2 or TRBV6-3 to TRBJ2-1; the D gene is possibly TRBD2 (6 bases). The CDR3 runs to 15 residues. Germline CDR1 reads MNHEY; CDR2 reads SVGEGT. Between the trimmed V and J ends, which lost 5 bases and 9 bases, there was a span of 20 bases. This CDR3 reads CASSRPRGRGSEQFF. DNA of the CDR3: TGTGCCAGCAGTCGGCCGCGGGGAAGGGGCAGTGAGCAGTTCTTC.

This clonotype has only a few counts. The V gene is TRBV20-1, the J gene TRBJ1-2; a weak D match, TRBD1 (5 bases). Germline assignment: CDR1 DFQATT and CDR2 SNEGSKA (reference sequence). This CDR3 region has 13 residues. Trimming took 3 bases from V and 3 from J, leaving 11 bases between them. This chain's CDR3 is CSARGVDDYGYTF. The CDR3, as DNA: TGCAGTGCTAGGGGGGTAGACGACTATGGCTACACCTTC.

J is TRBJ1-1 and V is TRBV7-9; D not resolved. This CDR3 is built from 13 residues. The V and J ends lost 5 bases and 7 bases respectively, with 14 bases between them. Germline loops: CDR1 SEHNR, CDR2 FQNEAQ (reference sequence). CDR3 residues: CASSQDLQFEAFF. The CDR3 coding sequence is TGTGCCAGCAGCCAGGACCTACAATTTGAAGCTTTCTTT. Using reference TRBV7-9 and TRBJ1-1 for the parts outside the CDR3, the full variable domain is DTGVSQNPRHKITKRGQNVTFRCDPISEHNRLYWYRQTLGQGPEFLTYFQNEAQLEKSRLLSDRFSAERPKGSFSTLEIQRTEQGDSAMYLCASSQDLQFEAFFGQGTRLTVV.

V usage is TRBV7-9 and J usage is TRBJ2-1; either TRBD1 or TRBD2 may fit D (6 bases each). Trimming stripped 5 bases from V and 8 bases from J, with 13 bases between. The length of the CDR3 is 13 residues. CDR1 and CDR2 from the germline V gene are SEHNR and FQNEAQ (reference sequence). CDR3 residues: CASSLTGADEQFF. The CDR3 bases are TGTGCCAGCAGCCTGACGGGGGCCGATGAGCAGTTCTTC.

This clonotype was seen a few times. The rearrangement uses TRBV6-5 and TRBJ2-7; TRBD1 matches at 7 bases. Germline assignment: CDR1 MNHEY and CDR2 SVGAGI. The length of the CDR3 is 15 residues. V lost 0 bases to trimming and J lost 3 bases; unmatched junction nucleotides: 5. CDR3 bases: TGTGCCAGCAGTTACTCTATAGGACAGGTCTACGAGCAGTACTTC. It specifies CASSYSIGQVYEQYF.

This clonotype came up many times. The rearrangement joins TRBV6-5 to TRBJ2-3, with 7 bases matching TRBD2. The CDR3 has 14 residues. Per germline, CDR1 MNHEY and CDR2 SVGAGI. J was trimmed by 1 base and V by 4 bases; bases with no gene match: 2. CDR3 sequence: CASSSRGGTDTQYF. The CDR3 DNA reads TGTGCCAGCAGTTCCCGGGGGGGCACAGATACGCAGTATTTT.

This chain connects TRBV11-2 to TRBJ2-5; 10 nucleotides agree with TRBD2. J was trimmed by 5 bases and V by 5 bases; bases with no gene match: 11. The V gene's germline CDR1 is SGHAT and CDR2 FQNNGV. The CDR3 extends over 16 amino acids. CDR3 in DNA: TGTGCCAGCAGCCCGGTGCAGCGGGGGGGCTTTGAGACCCAGTACTTC. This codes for CASSPVQRGGFETQYF.

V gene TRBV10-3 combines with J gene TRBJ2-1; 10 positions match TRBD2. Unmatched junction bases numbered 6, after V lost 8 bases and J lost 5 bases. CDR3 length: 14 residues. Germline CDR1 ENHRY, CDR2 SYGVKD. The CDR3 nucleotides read TGTGCCATCCAGCGGGGGGGCCCGGACAATGAGCAGTTCTTC. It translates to CAIQRGGPDNEQFF.

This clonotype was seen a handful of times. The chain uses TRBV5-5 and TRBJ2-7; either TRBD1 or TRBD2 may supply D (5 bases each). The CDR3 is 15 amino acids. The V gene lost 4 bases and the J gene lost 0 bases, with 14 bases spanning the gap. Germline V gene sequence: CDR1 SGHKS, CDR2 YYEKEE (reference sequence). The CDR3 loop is CASSQEGTSSYEQYF. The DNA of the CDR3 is TGTGCCAGCAGCCAAGAGGGGACCAGCTCCTACGAGCAGTACTTC.

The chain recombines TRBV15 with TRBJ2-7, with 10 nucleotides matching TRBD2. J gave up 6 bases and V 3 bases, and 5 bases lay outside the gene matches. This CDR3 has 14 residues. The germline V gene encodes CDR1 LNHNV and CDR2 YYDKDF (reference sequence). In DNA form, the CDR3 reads TGTGCCACCAGCAGGAGCGGGAGGGCCTCCGAGCAGTACTTC. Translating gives CATSRSGRASEQYF.

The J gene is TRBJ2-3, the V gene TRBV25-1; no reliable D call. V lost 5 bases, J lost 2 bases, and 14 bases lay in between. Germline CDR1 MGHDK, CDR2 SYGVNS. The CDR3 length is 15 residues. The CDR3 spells CASSNLGTSTDTQYF. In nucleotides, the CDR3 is TGTGCCAGCAGTAATCTGGGAACATCCACAGATACGCAGTATTTT.

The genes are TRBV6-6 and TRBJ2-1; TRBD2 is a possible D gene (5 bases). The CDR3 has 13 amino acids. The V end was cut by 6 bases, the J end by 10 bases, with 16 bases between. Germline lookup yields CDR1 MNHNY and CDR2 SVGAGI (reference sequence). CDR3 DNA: TGTGCCAGCAGCCCCCTTCTGGGCGGGGAGCAGTTCTTC. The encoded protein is CASSPLLGGEQFF.

CDR3 coding DNA: TGTGCCAGCAGCCAACTAGGGACTAGCCATTACAATGAGCAGTTCTTC. This gives the protein CASSQLGTSHYNEQFF. This sequence joins TRBV7-2 and TRBJ2-1; TRBD2 agrees at 9 bases. The CDR3 is made up of 16 amino acids. V lost 5 bases, J lost 4 bases, and 9 bases stayed unmatched. Germline V gene data show CDR1 as SGHTA and CDR2 as FQGNSA.

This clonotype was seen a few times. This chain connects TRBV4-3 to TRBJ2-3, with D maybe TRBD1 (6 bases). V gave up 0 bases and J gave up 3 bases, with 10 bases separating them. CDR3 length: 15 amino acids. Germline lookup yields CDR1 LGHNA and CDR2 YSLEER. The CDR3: CASSQEGTGTDTQYF. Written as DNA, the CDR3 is TGCGCCAGCAGCCAAGAGGGAACAGGGACAGATACGCAGTATTTT.

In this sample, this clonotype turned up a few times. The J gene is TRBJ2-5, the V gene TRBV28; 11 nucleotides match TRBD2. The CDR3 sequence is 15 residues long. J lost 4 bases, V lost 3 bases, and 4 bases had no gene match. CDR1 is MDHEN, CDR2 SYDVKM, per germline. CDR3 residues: CASSFPLAGGETQYF. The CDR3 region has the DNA TGTGCCAGCAGTTTCCCGCTAGCGGGGGGAGAGACCCAGTACTTC.

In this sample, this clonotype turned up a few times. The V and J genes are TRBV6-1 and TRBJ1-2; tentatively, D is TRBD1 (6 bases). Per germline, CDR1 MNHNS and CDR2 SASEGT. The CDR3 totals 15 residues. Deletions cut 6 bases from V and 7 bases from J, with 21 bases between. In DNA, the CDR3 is TGTGCCAGCAGCGTTGTCCAGGGGCAGAACAGTGGCTACACCTTC. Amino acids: CASSVVQGQNSGYTF.